The rows below give T cell receptor beta chains drawn from one sample of a study of CD8+ T cells in alopecia areata. Sequencing was performed with immunoSEQ multiplex PCR; in TCRdb, only in-frame clones are kept and a portion is missing. This table holds some 220,000 clones, about 50% found once. The sample was CD4+ T cells sorted from blood, taken at week 4, from a patient treated with tofacitinib. These receptors all stem from a human donor with alopecia areata. Both conserved end residues are part of each CDR3. A D gene is named only where the DNA matches it firmly. Part of the rows lack a size; the others show once, few, many or a class for expanded clones.

- TRBJ1-1 - TRBV29-1 TGCAGCGTTGTGGGTCAAGGGAACACTGAAGCTTTCTTT CSVVGQGNTEAFF
- TRBJ1-1 - TRBV25-1 TGTGCCAGCAGTACGTACGGGGGAGGTGGGGACACTGAAGCTTTCTTT CASSTYGGGGDTEAFF
- TRBJ1-6 TRBD1 TRBV25-1 TGTGCCAGCCAGACCGACAGGGGGCCGCTAGCACCCCTCCACTTT CASQTDRGPLAPLHF
- TRBJ2-5 TRBD1 TRBV5-6 TGTGCCAGCAGTTCGGACAGGGAATATCAAGAGACCCAGTACTTC CASSSDREYQETQYF
few TRBJ1-4 - TRBV29-1 TGCAGCGGTTCCTCCACAGGGACGGAAAAACTGTTTTTT CSGSSTGTEKLFF
- TRBJ1-2 - TRBV15 TGTGCCACCAGCAGAGATCCGTCTGGAGGAGGCTACACCTTC CATSRDPSGGGYTF
many TRBJ2-7 - TRBV5-6 TGTGCCAGCAGCTTCGGCGGTTACTCCTACGAGCAGTACTTC CASSFGGYSYEQYF
few TRBJ1-1 - TRBV2 TGTGCCAGCATGGTAGACGGTAAAATGAACACTGAAGCTTTCTTT CASMVDGKMNTEAFF
- TRBJ2-1 TRBD1 TRBV10-3 TGTGCCATCAGTGAGGACAGGGCGATAGGCTCCTACAATGAGCAGTTCTTC CAISEDRAIGSYNEQFF
- TRBJ1-2 - TRBV6-1 TGTGCCAGCAGTGGAGGCCCAGGGGGCTACACCTTC CASSGGPGGYTF
- TRBJ2-2 - TRBV27 TGTGCCAGCAGTTTATGGGCCCACCCGAACACCGGGGAGCTGTTTTTT CASSLWAHPNTGELFF
- TRBJ1-1 - TRBV29-1 TGCAGCGTTGAAGGGTTAGTTAAGGGGGAGAAAGCTTTCTTT CSVEGLVKGEKAFF
- TRBJ2-7 TRBD1 TRBV18 TGTGCCAGCTCACCACAGGGGGCATCCTACGAGCAGTACTTC CASSPQGASYEQYF
few TRBJ1-2 - TRBV18 TGTGCCAGCTCACCGTGGTCGGGGGATGGCTACACCTTC CASSPWSGDGYTF
- TRBJ1-1 - TRBV9 TGTGCCAGCAGCGTAGCTCCGGCGGGCACTGAAGCTTTCTTT CASSVAPAGTEAFF
- TRBJ1-5 - TRBV10-3 TGTGCCACCGGGGGCAGGGTTGAACAGCCCCAGCATTTT CATGGRVEQPQHF
- TRBJ1-2 - TRBV9 TGTGCCAGCACAAGAAGAGGGGGCTATGGCTACACCTTC CASTRRGGYGYTF
few TRBJ2-3 - TRBV19 TGTGCCAGTAGCTCTCGAATGAGCACAGATACGCAGTATTTT CASSSRMSTDTQYF
- TRBJ1-2 - TRBV5-6 TGTGCCAGCAGCACCGGGACCCCGTATGGCTACACCTTC CASSTGTPYGYTF
few TRBJ1-3 - TRBV9 TGTGCCAGCAGCCCCCCAGGGATCTCTGGAAACACCATATATTTT CASSPPGISGNTIYF
once TRBJ2-1 - TRBV15 TGTGCCACCAGCAGAACAGGCGACTCCTACAATGAGCAGTTCTTC CATSRTGDSYNEQFF